The present entry profiles one TCR beta chain with its context. TCRdb ran MiXCR on the RT-PCR reads and lists one entry per CDR3 protein. The data show 450,000 to 700,000 distinct CDR3 sequences, with around 13% seen just once and 11% held by the top ten. V was cut by 5 bases and J by 1 base, with 12 bases left in between. The CDR3 consists of 15 residues. Germline V gives CDR1 SGHNT, CDR2 YYREEE (reference sequence). The data are from a study of response to subunit inactivated influenza vaccine. The sample was PBMCs from blood, taken 11 to 12 days after vaccination. The sequence was collected from a man in his fifties or sixties who received an inactivated influenza vaccine. The chain has TRBV5-4 and TRBJ2-2, with D possibly matching TRBD1 (6 bases). The CDR3 spells CASRAGQMNTGELFF. The CDR3 DNA follows: TGTGCCAGCAGGGCAGGACAGATGAACACCGGGGAGCTGTTTTTT. The whole variable domain, filled in from reference TRBV5-4 and TRBJ2-2, reads ETGVTQSPTHLIKTRGQQVTLRCSSQSGHNTVSWYQQALGQGPQFIFQYYREEENGRGNFPPRFSGLQFPNYSSELNVNALELDDSALYLCASRAGQMNTGELFFGEGSRLTVL.